Described below is a single TCR beta chain sequence and its context. Two negative PCRs, clearance, or symptom resolution were required of recovered Cohort 3 donors. In the source study's methods: Reference gene primer amplification in the assay estimated nucleated cell counts. TCRdb keeps only in-frame clones here, not all; method: immunoSEQ multiplex PCR. V, J and clone size derive from that table, while D and trimming were established from the DNA sequence. The sample has 350,000 to 400,000 clones, roughly nine tenths seen once. The sample originates from a study of blood T cell repertoires in COVID-19. V lost 1 base and J lost 5, with 12 bases in between. In germline, CDR1 is LGHDT, CDR2 YNNKEL (reference sequence). This CDR3 has 15 amino acids.

This receptor was obtained from a woman aged 25-40 years who had recovered from COVID-19. Material: PBMCs or T cells enriched from blood (not recorded which). The V call is TRBV3-1 (or the pseudogene TRBV3-2), the J call TRBJ1-5; D may be TRBD1 (5 bases). DNA for the CDR3: TGTGCCAGCAGCCAAGGGGGCAGGGTGGATCAGCCCCAGCATTTT. This sequence encodes CASSQGGRVDQPQHF.